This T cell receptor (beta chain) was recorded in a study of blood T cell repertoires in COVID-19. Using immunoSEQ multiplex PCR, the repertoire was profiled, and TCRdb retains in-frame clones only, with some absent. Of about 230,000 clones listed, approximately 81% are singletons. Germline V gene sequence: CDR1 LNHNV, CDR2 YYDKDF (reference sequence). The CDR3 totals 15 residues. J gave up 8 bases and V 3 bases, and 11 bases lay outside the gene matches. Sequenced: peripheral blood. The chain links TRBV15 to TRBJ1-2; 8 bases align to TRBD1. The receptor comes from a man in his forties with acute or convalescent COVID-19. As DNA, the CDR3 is TGTGCCACCAGCAGCGAACGAGGGACAGGTTCGGGCTACACCTTC. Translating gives CATSSERGTGSGYTF.